This TCR beta chain derives from a study of blood T cells in healthy people across ages. In its sample, this clonotype was seen many times. With a J-beta primer mix and a sample-barcoded 5' primer, a second PCR ran about 7 to 12 cycles. TCRdb reanalysed the 5' RACE reads using MiXCR and keeps one entry per CDR3 protein. The sample gives about 780,000 distinct CDR3 sequences, around 24% of which show up once; about 3% is in the top ten. The CDR3 consists of 14 residues. V lost 4 bases to trimming and J lost 4 bases, with 11 bases between them. These records were also assigned to another study, of T cells of mothers and their children.

The receptor comes from a boy between 10 and 17 years old in good health. The specimen sequenced was blood. The chain couples TRBV12-3 or TRBV12-4 to TRBJ1-5, with TRBD1 as a possible D gene (6 bases). As DNA, the CDR3 is TGTGCCAGCAGTTCAGGACAGAAGAATCAGCCCCAGCATTTT. Translation: CASSSGQKNQPQHF.